This T cell receptor (beta chain) was documented in a study of T cell changes during pregnancy in multiple sclerosis. V lost 4 bases, J lost 8 bases, and 14 bases stayed unmatched. The CDR3 has 17 residues. Per the germline V gene, CDR1 is SGHAT and CDR2 is FQNNGV. Generated by immunoSEQ multiplex PCR, the TCRdb table keeps only in-frame clones and is missing some. The table lists 70,000 to 100,000 clones, over 85% of them singletons. The chain combines TRBV11-2 with TRBJ2-7, with TRBD2 identical over 13 bases. The source was peripheral blood, collected in the first trimester of pregnancy. This receptor was identified in a female donor with multiple sclerosis, enrolled in a pregnancy study. This chain's CDR3 is CASSSLTSGRPLLKQYF. CDR3 DNA sequence: TGTGCCAGCAGCTCCCTGACTAGCGGGAGGCCCTTGTTAAAGCAGTACTTC.